This TCR beta chain came from a study of T cell clonality in common variable immunodeficiency. Overall study findings and caveats: The cause of increased CVID clonality remains unclear without subpopulation sequencing. Compared with controls, CVID subjects had fewer shared TCRbeta clones. Repertoire-complication correlations in CVID were limited by patient heterogeneity.

Profiling relied on immunoSEQ multiplex PCR, and the TCRdb table lists in-frame clones only, not all of them. The record shows tens of thousands of clones for this sample, with no singletons present. This clone has at least ten counts. Antigen unknown. The read stops 3 residues short of the end of the CDR3; the missing end is completed from the germline J gene. Donors gave roughly 4.5 to 9 ml heparinized peripheral whole blood. The germline V gene has CDR1 SGHTA and CDR2 FQGNSA. This CDR3 spans 15 amino acids. Trimming cost V 0 bases and J 5 bases; bases outside gene matches: 5. V usage is TRBV7-2 and J usage is TRBJ2-5; 8 positions match TRBD2. Sequenced input: peripheral blood mononuclear cells. The source is a person aged 18-70 years in good health. CDR3: CASSLAGLDYETQYF. CDR3 DNA, as far as it was read: TGTGCCAGCAGCTTAGCGGGACTAGATTATGAGACC.